This is a list of T cell receptor beta chains from one sample in a study of shared clonotypes between healthy human individuals. Repertoires were generated with immunoSEQ multiplex PCR, while TCRdb's copy carries only in-frame clones and drops some. This table holds roughly 1,800,000 clones, around 96% found once. Sequenced input: naive CD8+ T cells sorted from blood. The receptor source for this set is a young man in good health. CDR3s include the opening cysteine and the closing phenylalanine or tryptophan. A D gene is named only where the DNA matches it firmly. Clone size is shown for a subset of rows, as once, few, many or a class of expanded clone.

.	.	TRBV30	TRBJ1-2	13	TGTGCCTGGAGCTACGAGGGAGGGACGGGCTACACCTTC	CAWSYEGGTGYTF
.	TRBD1	TRBV27	TRBJ2-7	17	TGTGCCAGCAGTTCCTCTCGCGACAGGGCCCTGAACTACGAGCAGTACTTC	CASSSSRDRALNYEQYF
.	.	TRBV19	TRBJ2-7	13	TGTGCCAGTAGTATCAACCGAGCCTACGAGCAGTACTTC	CASSINRAYEQYF
.	.	TRBV11-2	TRBJ2-7	14	TGTGCCAGCAGCTTAGGGGCAGGGCCCTACGAGCAGTACTTC	CASSLGAGPYEQYF
.	TRBD2	TRBV4-1	TRBJ2-7	16	TGCGCCAGCAGCCAAGTCAGCGGGAGTTCCTCCTACGAGCAGTACTTC	CASSQVSGSSSYEQYF
.	.	TRBV7-9	TRBJ2-7	13	TGTGCCAGCAGTCCCGCCCTTGGTTACGAGCAGTACTTC	CASSPALGYEQYF
.	.	TRBV6-6	TRBJ2-7	12	TGTGCCAGCACAGAAAAGCCCTACGAGCAGTACTTC	CASTEKPYEQYF
.	.	TRBV13	TRBJ1-1	14	TGTGCCAGCAGCGAGACAGTACTGAACACTGAAGCTTTCTTT	CASSETVLNTEAFF
.	.	TRBV30	TRBJ1-1	12	TGTGCCTGGAGTGTAGAGGGAACTGAAGCTTTCTTT	CAWSVEGTEAFF
.	.	TRBV4-1	TRBJ2-5	15	TGCGCCAGCAGCCAAGACACTGGGGTCCAAGAGACCCAGTACTTC	CASSQDTGVQETQYF
.	TRBD1	TRBV5-6	TRBJ1-1	18	TGTGCCAGCAGCTTCGACAGGGGGCTGAGAGAAGGGAACACTGAAGCTTTCTTT	CASSFDRGLREGNTEAFF
once	.	TRBV27	TRBJ2-5	12	TGTGCCAGCAGCACGACAGGAGAGACCCAGTACTTC	CASSTTGETQYF
.	.	TRBV20-1	TRBJ2-7	11	TGCAGTGCTAGTACCCTTTACGAGCAGTACTTC	CSASTLYEQYF
.	.	TRBV27	TRBJ2-7	18	TGTGCCAGCAGTCAAGCCGGGATTTTCCCCGGAAGCTCCTACGAGCAGTACTTC	CASSQAGIFPGSSYEQYF
.	TRBD2	TRBV4-1	TRBJ2-2	15	TGCGCCAGCAGCCCAGGGACTAGCCTCACCGGGGAGCTGTTTTTT	CASSPGTSLTGELFF
.	.	TRBV27	TRBJ1-2	16	TGTGCCAGCAGTTTTAACCCTCGGGGAGATCCCTATGGCTACACCTTC	CASSFNPRGDPYGYTF
.	.	TRBV30	TRBJ2-5	12	TGTGCCGGAAGGGGCAGGGTTGAGACCCAGTACTTC	CAGRGRVETQYF
.	TRBD1	TRBV4-1	TRBJ1-2	15	TGCGCCAGCAGCCAAGGACAGGGCCTAACCTATGGCTACACCTTC	CASSQGQGLTYGYTF
.	TRBD1	TRBV13	TRBJ2-7	14	TGTGCCAGCAGCTTGGACAGGGGCATCAACGAGCAGTACTTC	CASSLDRGINEQYF
.	TRBD2	TRBV6-5	TRBJ2-7	15	TGTGCCAGCAGTTACGGGACTAGCGGGAGAGGCGAGCAGTACTTC	CASSYGTSGRGEQYF
.	.	TRBV6-5	TRBJ2-7	15	TGTGCCAGCAGTCCCGGGTCACCTTCTAGCTACGAGCAGTACTTC	CASSPGSPSSYEQYF
.	.	TRBV5-1	TRBJ1-2	14	TGCGCCAGCTCTCCCAGGTCGGGTGAGGATGGCTACACCTTC	CASSPRSGEDGYTF
.	.	TRBV6-5	TRBJ2-5	14	TGTGCCAGCAGTTACATCGAGTCCCAAGAGACCCAGTACTTC	CASSYIESQETQYF
.	.	TRBV5-1	TRBJ2-5	13	TGCGCCAGCAGCTTGTGGAGGCAAGAGACCCAGTACTTC	CASSLWRQETQYF
.	.	TRBV4-3	TRBJ2-5	16	TGCGCCAGCAGCCAGATAAGACAGGACCTACAAGAGACCCAGTACTTC	CASSQIRQDLQETQYF
.	.	TRBV7-6	TRBJ1-3	13	TGTGCCAGCAGCTCGCTCGCTGGAAACACCATATATTTT	CASSSLAGNTIYF
.	TRBD1	TRBV10-3	TRBJ2-1	13	TGTGCCATAACCGGGACAGGGGGTGATGAGCAGTTCTTC	CAITGTGGDEQFF
.	.	TRBV7-8	TRBJ2-7	13	TGTGCCAGCAGGGAGGGGAGCTCCTACGAGCAGTACTTC	CASREGSSYEQYF
.	TRBD2	TRBV19	TRBJ2-1	16	TGTGCCAGTAGTTGGGAGCGGGAGGGCGTAGGGAATGAGCAGTTCTTC	CASSWEREGVGNEQFF
.	.	TRBV7-9	TRBJ1-1	13	TGTGCCAGCAGCTTAGCGCTAGGAGGGGAAGCTTTCTTT	CASSLALGGEAFF
once	.	TRBV6-6	TRBJ2-7	15	TGTGCCAGCAGTTACTCTCCAGGGTCTCCCTACGAGCAGTACTTC	CASSYSPGSPYEQYF